These T cell receptor beta chains were read from a single sample in a study of shared clonotypes between healthy human individuals. Clones were sequenced by immunoSEQ multiplex PCR, and TCRdb holds only the in-frame ones, with some missing. Of about 680,000 clones in the sample, roughly nine tenths were seen once. Sample: naive CD8+ T cells sorted from blood. These receptor sequences come from a man younger than 40 in good health. Each CDR3 is given with its conserved first and last residue. A D gene is named only where the DNA matches it firmly. Size is omitted from some rows. Given values are once, few, many or a class for expanded clones.

j_gene,abundance,d_gene,v_gene,CDR3nt,CDR3aa
TRBJ2-5,once,-,TRBV21-1,TGTGCCAGCAGCAAAGGGTTCAGTTTCGTGGGACAACTCACCGAAGAGACCCAGTACTTC,CASSKGFSFVGQLTEETQYF
TRBJ2-5,-,-,TRBV7-9,TGTGCCAGCAGTTTGTCGACTCACCAAGAGACCCAGTACTTC,CASSLSTHQETQYF
TRBJ1-1,-,-,TRBV5-4,TGTGCCAGCAGCTCGGGGTCTGAAGCTTTCTTT,CASSSGSEAFF
TRBJ1-4,-,TRBD1,TRBV5-1,TGCGCCAGCAGCTTGCTGGCCGGGACAGGGAATGAAAAACTGTTTTTT,CASSLLAGTGNEKLFF
TRBJ2-7,-,-,TRBV14,TGTGCCAGCAGCCAAGTGGAACAGGGAGTCTACGAGCAGTACTTC,CASSQVEQGVYEQYF
TRBJ1-2,-,-,TRBV5-6,TGTGCCAGCAGCTTGGGACGACGGGACACCTCTGGGGGCTACACCTTC,CASSLGRRDTSGGYTF
TRBJ1-1,-,-,TRBV28,TGTGCCAGCAGTGTGGGACCGACTAACACTGAAGCTTTCTTT,CASSVGPTNTEAFF
TRBJ2-5,-,TRBD1,TRBV25-1,TGTGCCAGCAGTGAACGGACAGGGTGGCAAGAGACCCAGTACTTC,CASSERTGWQETQYF
TRBJ2-7,once,-,TRBV28,TGTGCCAGCAGTTTAACGAGCTCCTACGAGCAGTACTTC,CASSLTSSYEQYF
TRBJ2-3,-,-,TRBV13,TGTGCCAGCAGCCGTAGCCCCACAGATACGCAGTATTTT,CASSRSPTDTQYF
TRBJ2-7,-,-,TRBV28,TGTGCCAGCAGTCCCCAGGGAAACGAGCAGTACTTC,CASSPQGNEQYF
TRBJ1-3,-,-,TRBV4-3,TGCGCCAGCAGCCCCGAGGGCTCTGGAAACACCATATATTTT,CASSPEGSGNTIYF
TRBJ2-2,-,-,TRBV18,TGTGCCAGCTCACCAGGGGAAAACACCGGGGAGCTGTTTTTT,CASSPGENTGELFF
TRBJ1-4,-,TRBD1,TRBV7-9,TGTGCCAGCAGCGGATTAACAGGGGCCTTTAATGAAAAACTGTTTTTT,CASSGLTGAFNEKLFF
TRBJ1-1,-,-,TRBV10-1,TGCGCCAGCAGTGAGGGACAGCTGAACACTGAAGCTTTCTTT,CASSEGQLNTEAFF
TRBJ2-1,once,-,TRBV21-1,TGTGCCAGCCGACAGGGAATTTACAATGAGCAGTTCTTC,CASRQGIYNEQFF
TRBJ2-5,-,-,TRBV7-9,TGTGCCAGCAGCCTACCAGGGAATCAAGAGACCCAGTACTTC,CASSLPGNQETQYF
TRBJ2-7,-,-,TRBV4-1,TGCGCCAGCAGCCAAGTCCTCAACAGCGCCTACGAGCAGTACTTC,CASSQVLNSAYEQYF
TRBJ2-1,-,TRBD2,TRBV6-6,TGTGCCAGCAGTTACTCTCTAGCGGAGGCTCTGAATGAGCAGTTCTTC,CASSYSLAEALNEQFF
TRBJ2-7,-,TRBD2,TRBV29-1,TGCAGCGTTGTTGGGGACGCGGGAGCCGGATGGGGCTACGAGCAGTACTTC,CSVVGDAGAGWGYEQYF
TRBJ2-7,-,TRBD2,TRBV9,TGTGCCAGCAGCGGTGACACTAGCGGGATAGAGCAGTACTTC,CASSGDTSGIEQYF
TRBJ2-7,-,TRBD1,TRBV4-3,TGCGCCAGCAGCCGAGGGACAGGGAGCGTCGAGCAGTACTTC,CASSRGTGSVEQYF
TRBJ2-4,-,TRBD1,TRBV7-9,TGTGCCAGCAGCTTTTCGACAGGGATAGCCAAAAACATTCAGTACTTC,CASSFSTGIAKNIQYF
TRBJ1-1,-,TRBD1,TRBV4-1,TGCGCCAGCAGCCAAGGACAGGGGACGGGGAACACTGAAGCTTTCTTT,CASSQGQGTGNTEAFF
TRBJ2-1,-,-,TRBV27,TGTGCCATCTCACCCCGACTGAGCTCCTACAATGAGCAGTTCTTC,CAISPRLSSYNEQFF
TRBJ2-4,once,TRBD1,TRBV13,TGTGCCAGCAGCGGACAGGGAGCCAAAAACATTCAGTACTTC,CASSGQGAKNIQYF
TRBJ1-5,many,-,TRBV10-2,TGCGCCAGCAGTGAGTCCCCTGGGAATAGCAATCAGCCCCAGCATTTT,CASSESPGNSNQPQHF
TRBJ2-1,-,TRBD2,TRBV15,TGTGCCACCAGCAGAACTAGCGGGATAGGCGCCTACAATGAGCAGTTCTTC,CATSRTSGIGAYNEQFF
TRBJ2-3,-,TRBD1,TRBV29-1,TGCAGCGTTGAGACAGGGGGGCGCACAGATACGCAGTATTTT,CSVETGGRTDTQYF
TRBJ1-5,-,-,TRBV7-2,TGTGCCAGCAGCTTAGACGGAGATAGGGAGTCCCAGCATTTT,CASSLDGDRESQHF
TRBJ2-1,-,-,TRBV7-8,TGTGCCAGCAGCTTGGGACTAGGGGGCCTTAGCTCCTACAATGAGCAGTTCTTC,CASSLGLGGLSSYNEQFF
TRBJ2-1,-,-,TRBV6-5,TGTGCCAGCAGTTACGAGGGCCGAAATGGGCAGTTCTTC,CASSYEGRNGQFF
TRBJ2-2,few,TRBD1,TRBV6-5,TGTGCCAGCGCTCTCGGGACAGTGAACACCGGGGAGCTGTTTTTT,CASALGTVNTGELFF
TRBJ2-3,-,-,TRBV7-8,TGTGCCAGCAGCCGCCCCGGGACACAAGATTATCCCCACACAGATACGCAGTATTTT,CASSRPGTQDYPHTDTQYF
TRBJ2-1,-,-,TRBV7-9,TGTGCCAGCAGCTTAAAGGCAGCCTACAATGAGCAGTTCTTC,CASSLKAAYNEQFF
TRBJ2-7,-,-,TRBV7-2,TGTGCCAGCAGCTCCAGCGGCGGGGATAGCTCCTACGAGCAGTACTTC,CASSSSGGDSSYEQYF
TRBJ2-3,-,-,TRBV27,TGTGCCAGCGGCCGAGGGGTTACAGATACGCAGTATTTT,CASGRGVTDTQYF
TRBJ2-1,-,TRBD2,TRBV29-1,TGCAGCGTTTTTAGCGGGAAGTACAATGAGCAGTTCTTC,CSVFSGKYNEQFF
TRBJ1-4,-,-,TRBV7-7,TGTGCCAGCAGCTTAGGTGTGGGGCAGAATGAAAAACTGTTTTTT,CASSLGVGQNEKLFF
TRBJ2-1,-,TRBD1,TRBV29-1,TGCAGCGCGACAGGGAACGATGAGCAGTTCTTC,CSATGNDEQFF
TRBJ2-7,-,-,TRBV27,TGTGCCAGCAGTCGAGGAGGGAGAGAGCAGTACTTC,CASSRGGREQYF
TRBJ2-3,-,-,TRBV5-1,TGCGCCAGCAGCTCAGGGACATCCTACTACACAGATACGCAGTATTTT,CASSSGTSYYTDTQYF
TRBJ2-4,-,-,TRBV27,TGTGCCAGCAGTTTGGGCTGGGGTGAAAACATTCAGTACTTC,CASSLGWGENIQYF
TRBJ2-1,-,TRBD2,TRBV12-5,TGTGCTAGTGGTCTAGCGGGAGGAAGGGAGCAGTTCTTC,CASGLAGGREQFF
TRBJ1-2,-,TRBD1,TRBV7-9,TGTGCCAGCAGCTCAACCCGACAGGGGCACTACCAGGGTATTGGCTACACCTTC,CASSSTRQGHYQGIGYTF
TRBJ1-1,-,-,TRBV30,TGTGCCTGGAGTCCTGATAGTCGCATGAACACTGAAGCTTTCTTT,CAWSPDSRMNTEAFF
TRBJ2-1,-,-,TRBV5-1,TGCGCCAGCAGCCAAGGGGACGTTCAAAGCAATGAGCAGTTCTTC,CASSQGDVQSNEQFF
TRBJ2-1,-,-,TRBV6-1,TGTGCCAGCAGTGAAGAAGGGGGTACGTACAATGAGCAGTTCTTC,CASSEEGGTYNEQFF